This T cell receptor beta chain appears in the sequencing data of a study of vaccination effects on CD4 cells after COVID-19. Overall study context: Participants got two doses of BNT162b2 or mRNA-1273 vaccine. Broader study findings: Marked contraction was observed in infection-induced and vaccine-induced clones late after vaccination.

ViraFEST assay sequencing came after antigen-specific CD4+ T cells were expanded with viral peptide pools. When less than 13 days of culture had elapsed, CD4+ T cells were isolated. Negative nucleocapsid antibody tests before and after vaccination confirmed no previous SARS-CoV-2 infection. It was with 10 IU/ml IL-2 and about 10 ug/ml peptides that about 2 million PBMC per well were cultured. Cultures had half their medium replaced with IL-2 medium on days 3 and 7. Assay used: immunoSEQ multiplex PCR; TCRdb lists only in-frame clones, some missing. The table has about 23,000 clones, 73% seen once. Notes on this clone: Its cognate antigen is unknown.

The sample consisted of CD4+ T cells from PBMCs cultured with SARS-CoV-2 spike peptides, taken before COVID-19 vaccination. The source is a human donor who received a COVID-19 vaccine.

The CDR3 sequence is CASRNSGGTDTQYF. For the CDR3, the DNA is TGTGCCAGCAGAAACTCAGGGGGTACAGATACGCAGTATTTT. The gene calls are TRBV5-6 and TRBJ2-3; TRBD1 aligns across 7 bases. The V and J ends lost 5 bases and 3 bases, in that order; junction bases with no gene match: 6. Per the germline V gene, CDR1 is SGHDT and CDR2 is YYEEEE. The CDR3 contains 14 residues. Using reference TRBV5-6 and TRBJ2-3 for the parts outside the CDR3, the full variable domain is DAGVTQSPTHLIKTRGQQVTLRCSPKSGHDTVSWYQQALGQGPQFIFQYYEEEERQRGNFPDRFSGHQFPNYSSELNVNALLLGDSALYLCASRNSGGTDTQYFGPGTRLTVL.